Presented here are 12 T cell receptor beta chains from one specimen sequenced in a study of Graves' ophthalmopathy and Graves' hyperthyroidism. RNA transcripts were the template, and TCR beta CDR3 regions were amplified from them. First-round RT-PCR with HTBI primers preceded a second-round multiplex PCR. TCRdb re-called the multiplex PCR reads with MiXCR, one entry per CDR3 protein. The sample contains roughly 410,000 distinct CDR3 sequences, less than 20% of which appear only once. What was sequenced was peripheral blood. These receptors were obtained from a woman younger than 30 with stable Graves' hyperthyroidism.

This clonotype was observed many times. This chain connects TRBV10-3 to TRBJ2-5; D is uncertain. CDR1 and CDR2 from the germline V gene are ENHRY and SYGVKD. Trimming left V 3 bases short and J 5 bases short, with 4 bases between. CDR3 length: 11 amino acids. The CDR3 loop is CAISDRETQYF. CDR3 in DNA: TGTGCCATCAGTGATCGGGAGACCCAGTACTTC.

This clonotype was observed at least ten times. The rearrangement uses TRBV7-8 and TRBJ2-5; 10 nucleotides agree with TRBD2. The CDR3 spans 18 residues. After removal of 6 bases from V and 1 base from J, the junction contained 14 bases not matched to a gene. Germline V gives CDR1 SGHVS, CDR2 FQNEAQ. The CDR3 loop is CASRKTSGVLRIQETQYF. DNA for the CDR3: TGTGCCAGCAGAAAAACTAGCGGGGTCTTGCGGATCCAAGAGACCCAGTACTTC.

This clonotype was counted many times. A much larger clonotype is one base distant, so this may be a read error. The chain joins TRBV6-2 or TRBV6-3 to TRBJ1-1; 8 positions match TRBD1. There are 12 residues in the CDR3. Germline CDR1 MNHEY, CDR2 SVGEGT. The chain's CDR3 is CGSRTGITEAFF. The CDR3 nucleotides are TGTGGCAGTCGGACAGGGATAACTGAAGCTTTCTTT.

This clonotype was counted at least ten times. J is TRBJ2-5 and V is TRBV20-1; TRBD2 agrees at 11 bases. The CDR3 totals 15 residues. Germline V CDR1 and CDR2: DFQATT, SNEGSKA (reference sequence). The V segment lost 0 bases and the J segment 3 bases; nucleotides outside the gene matches: 3. CDR3 sequence (DNA): TGCAGTGCTAGAGATGGGACTAGCGGAGAAGAGACCCAGTACTTC. It is translated as CSARDGTSGEETQYF.

This clonotype came up many times. The rearrangement joins TRBV2 to TRBJ1-1; D remains unclear. V was pared by 8 bases and J by 7 bases, with 17 bases between. This CDR3 has 13 residues. Per the germline V gene, CDR1 is SNHLY and CDR2 is FYNNEI. CDR3 sequence reads: CASRGVDGYEAFF. The DNA for the CDR3 is TGTGCCAGCCGGGGAGTGGACGGCTATGAAGCTTTCTTT.

V gene TRBV7-2 combines with J gene TRBJ2-7, with unresolved D. Germline values: CDR1 SGHTA, CDR2 FQGNSA. This CDR3 has 15 residues. V was shortened by 1 base and J by 3 bases, with 13 bases between the two germline ends. CDR3 nucleotide sequence: TGTGCCAGCAGCTTAGTGAATAGCCTCTACTACGAGCAGTACTTC. Protein sequence: CASSLVNSLYYEQYF.

This clonotype was recorded many times. J is TRBJ1-5 and V is TRBV6-5; D is possibly TRBD1 (5 bases). CDR1 and CDR2 from the germline V gene are MNHEY and SVGAGI. The CDR3 sequence is 14 residues long. The V gene lost 4 bases and the J gene lost 4 bases, with 11 bases spanning the gap. CDR3 sequence (DNA): TGTGCCAGCAGTTCCGCAGGGAGAAATCAGCCCCAGCATTTT. Translation gives CASSSAGRNQPQHF.

The table lists this clonotype with many counts. The chain uses TRBV4-2 and TRBJ2-2; possible D gene TRBD2, 6 bases. CDR3 size: 16 residues. Germline CDR1 and CDR2: LGHNA and YNFKEQ. V was shortened by 1 base and J by 1 base, with 10 bases between the two germline ends. This CDR3 reads CASSQVVGGNTGELFF. The CDR3 DNA is TGTGCCAGCAGCCAAGTGGTGGGGGGGAACACCGGGGAGCTGTTTTTT.

As concerns this clonotype: The junction does not match germline at one end; this may be a read error. This chain joins TRBV5-1 and TRBJ2-5; TRBD2 aligns across 8 bases. The CDR3 totals 15 residues. From germline, CDR1 is SGHRS and CDR2 YFSETQ. The CDR3 region is CVSTPTSGPQETQYF. CDR3 DNA: TGCGTCAGCACGCCTACTAGCGGACCCCAAGAGACCCAGTACTTC.

This clonotype was recorded many times. The gene calls are TRBV3-1 and TRBJ1-1; TRBD1 matches 7 bases. Per the germline V gene, CDR1 is LGHDT and CDR2 is YNNKEL (reference sequence). V trimming: 5 bases; J trimming: 6 bases; junction bases outside the gene matches: 12. The CDR3 runs 15 residues. Written as DNA, the CDR3 is TGTGCCAGCAGCGGAGAGGTGTCAGGGGGGCCTGAAGCTTTCTTT. Translated, it gives CASSGEVSGGPEAFF.

This clonotype was counted at least ten times. The chain uses TRBV2 and TRBJ2-1, with 12 bases aligning to TRBD1. CDR3 size: 15 residues. The germline V gene encodes CDR1 SNHLY and CDR2 FYNNEI. V shed 5 bases and J 8 bases; nucleotides not matched to a gene: 7. The CDR3 sequence: CASSNRDRGLDEQFF. Here the CDR3 DNA reads TGTGCCAGCAGTAACCGGGACAGGGGGCTCGATGAGCAGTTCTTC.

This clonotype appeared many times. V gene TRBV5-1 combines with J gene TRBJ2-7, with a tentative D call TRBD1 (5 bases). The CDR3 has 13 residues. The V and J ends lost 0 bases and 6 bases respectively, with 10 bases between them. CDR1 and CDR2 (germline): SGHRS, YFSETQ. CDR3 coding DNA: TGCGCCAGCAGCTTGGAAGACAGATCCGAGCAGTACTTC. Protein sequence: CASSLEDRSEQYF.